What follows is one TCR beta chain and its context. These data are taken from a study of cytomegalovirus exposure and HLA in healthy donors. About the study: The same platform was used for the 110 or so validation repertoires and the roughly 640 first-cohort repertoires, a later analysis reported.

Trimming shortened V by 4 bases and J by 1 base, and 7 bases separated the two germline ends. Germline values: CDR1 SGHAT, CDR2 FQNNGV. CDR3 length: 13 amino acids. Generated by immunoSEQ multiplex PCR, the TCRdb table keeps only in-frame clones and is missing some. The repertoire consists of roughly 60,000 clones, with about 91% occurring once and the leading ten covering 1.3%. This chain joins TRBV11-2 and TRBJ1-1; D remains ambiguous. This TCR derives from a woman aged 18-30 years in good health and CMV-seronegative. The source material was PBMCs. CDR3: CASSYYKNTEAFF. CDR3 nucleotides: TGTGCCAGCAGCTATTACAAGAACACTGAAGCTTTCTTT.